This TCR beta chain was profiled in a study of T cell repertoires in ileal Crohn's disease (dated 2019 in TCRdb). Regarding the study in general: The median duration of disease was 7.5 to 9.5 years, and at the time of surgery approximately 33% of patients were active smokers. Surgery was performed for a complication in all patients, with stricturing disease in about 60% and penetrating disease in approximately 40%. About half of the patients received postoperative therapy: around ten received thiopurines and over 15 received anti-TNF agents. TCR repertoire analysis was done in roughly 57 Crohn's disease patients from a prospective multicentre cohort. The study was conducted in parallel with a multicentre cohort built to find predictors of early endoscopic recurrence after ileocolonic resection. Endoscopic postoperative recurrence was defined as a Rutgeerts score above i0. A total of some 150 mucosal samples from some 60 patients were sequenced, collected from several sites on the surgical specimen and at postoperative endoscopy.

Study-wide conclusions, independent of this receptor: Mucosal CD4 and CD8 T cells were sorted and sequenced only in a subgroup of patients, the size of which was not stated. More high-frequency clones were carried by sorted CD8 T cells than by CD4 T cells, suggesting that mucosal expansions were mainly CD8. A significantly higher proportion of clonal expansions was observed in active smokers at surgery than in non-smokers (about 25% vs 20%, p=0.02). Endoscopic recurrence was linked to a higher percentage of high-frequency clones at surgery, and recurrence occurred in every patient whose clonality exceeded 26.8% (18/57).

CDR1 SGHDT and CDR2 YYEEEE are derived from the germline V gene. The junction carries 14 bases between V and J, which are trimmed by 4 bases and 0 bases respectively. The CDR3 holds 16 amino acids from the cysteine to the phenylalanine. Of the read, only the CDR3 DNA is kept; its 48 bases are in frame from base 1. Adults with ileal or ileocolonic Crohn's disease for whom ileocolonic resection was indicated were considered eligible. Whole ileal mucosal biopsies were stored frozen at -80°C before DNA extraction. Genomic DNA was extracted from frozen whole biopsies using a TRizol-based method and was quantified with a NanoDrop 2000 spectrophotometer. To note about this clone: There is no known antigen for this receptor. No base qualities exist here, and no much larger clone lies one base off it.

For commercial TCRB immunosequencing, approximately 500 nanograms of biopsy DNA were submitted for each sample. A two-step, amplification bias-controlled multiplex PCR was used by Adaptive Biotechnology to amplify CDR3 regions from genomic DNA. Primers covering every V and J gene segment were used in the first PCR, while barcodes and Illumina adapters were added in the second PCR. CDR3 libraries were sequenced on an Illumina instrument. As for the authors' bioinformatics: Analysis combined the vendor-provided pipelines with custom analysis of raw data in R/Bioconductor under R version 3.3.0. Clonality, ranging from 0 to 1, was calculated as the inverse of the normalised Shannon entropy of all productive clones. The repertoire share taken up by the top 100 clones defined high-frequency clones, and only clones that passed a 95% confidence test were kept. The Simpson index measured repertoire diversity, and the Morisita-Horn index measured overlap between samples. Not all clones reach the TCRdb copy of this immuneACCESS table, which keeps in-frame sequences only. Checked studies attribute under half of the gap to unresolved V genes and leave the rest unexplained. V and J calls and clone size are as listed in that table; D and trimming were resolved from the DNA. The sample has 5,700 or so clones on record, roughly four fifths of them singletons. The ten largest account for around 15% of the sample.

The sequencing input was ileal tissue. This receptor was obtained from an adult with Crohn's disease. This chain is built from TRBV5-6 and TRBJ1-3; the D gene assignment is ambiguous. The nucleotide sequence reads as follows: TGTGCCAGCAGCGAAGGGCTTCGGGTCTCTGGAAACACCATATATTTT. This encodes CASSEGLRVSGNTIYF.